Each of the 25 T cell receptor beta chains below was sequenced from the same sample in a study of CD8 T cells in Susac syndrome. RNA in amounts of about 0.45 to 1 ug was reverse transcribed with random hexamers. TCRdb ran MiXCR on the immunoSEQ multiplex PCR reads and lists one entry per CDR3 protein. The data contain about 210,000 distinct CDR3 sequences, about 94% of them seen just once; the ten biggest clones take up around 0.15%. Sequences were obtained from CD4+ T cells from PBMCs. All receptors come from a human donor with Susac syndrome.

This sequence joins TRBV30 and TRBJ2-1; tentatively, D is TRBD1 (7 bases). Trimming left V 1 base short and J 3 bases short, with 13 bases between. Germline V lookup: CDR1 GTSNPN, CDR2 SVGIG (reference sequence). The CDR3 runs to 15 residues. CDR3: CAWSGQGGLYNEQFF. CDR3 DNA: TGTGCCTGGAGTGGTCAGGGGGGCCTCTACAATGAGCAGTTCTTC.

This sequence joins TRBV12-3 or TRBV12-4 and TRBJ1-6, with D possibly matching TRBD1 (5 bases). The CDR3 has 14 amino acids. V lost 1 base and J lost 9, with 10 bases in between. The CDR3 spells CASSLGQGGSPLHF. The CDR3 region has the DNA TGTGCCAGCAGTTTAGGGCAGGGAGGTTCACCCCTCCACTTT.

This clonotype was detected once. This sequence joins TRBV2 and TRBJ2-1; 9 nucleotides match TRBD2. The V and J ends lost 1 base and 4 bases, in that order; junction bases with no gene match: 2. The CDR3 runs to 15 residues. Germline lookup yields CDR1 SNHLY and CDR2 FYNNEI. Here the CDR3 reads CASSEETSGYNEQFF. In DNA, the CDR3 is TGTGCCAGCAGTGAAGAGACTAGCGGATACAATGAGCAGTTCTTC.

J is TRBJ1-2 and V is TRBV5-5; TRBD1 matches 8 bases. This CDR3 contains 14 residues. Germline CDR1 SGHKS, CDR2 YYEKEE (reference sequence). V was pared by 4 bases and J by 4 bases, with 6 bases of the junction left unmatched. CDR3 DNA: TGTGCCAGCAGCATGGGACAGGCGGCCTATGGCTACACCTTC. Protein sequence: CASSMGQAAYGYTF. Variable domain in full (rest from reference TRBV5-5 and TRBJ1-2): DAGVTQSPTHLIKTRGQQVTLRCSPISGHKSVSWYQQVLGQGPQFIFQYYEKEERGRGNFPDRFSARQFPNYSSELNVNALLLGDSALYLCASSMGQAAYGYTFGSGTRLTVV.

This chain connects TRBV24-1 to TRBJ2-1, with TRBD2 as a possible D gene (5 bases). The CDR3 sequence is 14 residues long. Germline V gene lookup returns CDR1 KGHDR and CDR2 SFDVKD. Trimming removed 3 bases from V and 7 bases from J, with 12 bases in between. CDR3 region: CATSDLDEGNEQFF. CDR3 in DNA: TGTGCCACCAGTGATCTGGACGAGGGTAATGAGCAGTTCTTC.

The chain joins TRBV27 to TRBJ2-7; a weak D match, TRBD2 (7 bases). There are 13 residues in the CDR3. Germline V gene sequence: CDR1 MNHEY, CDR2 SMNVEV (reference sequence). The V gene lost 8 bases and the J gene lost 8 bases, with 19 bases spanning the gap. The chain's CDR3 is CASGGRDGGKQYF. CDR3 bases: TGTGCCAGCGGGGGCAGGGACGGGGGGAAGCAGTACTTC.

The V and J genes are TRBV7-6 and TRBJ2-7; the D is unclear. The CDR3 is 12 amino acids. CDR1 and CDR2 from the germline V gene are SGHVS and FNYEAQ. Trimming took off 1 base at V and 7 bases at J, with 8 bases between the two ends. The CDR3 is CASSLVPEEQYF. CDR3 bases: TGTGCCAGCAGCTTAGTTCCGGAAGAGCAGTACTTC.

CDR3 amino acids: CASSDRDLYGYTF. CDR3 nucleotides: TGCGCCAGCAGTGACAGAGACCTCTATGGCTACACCTTC. The chain combines TRBV5-1 with TRBJ1-2; possibly TRBD1 for D (5 bases). Germline CDR1 is SGHRS and CDR2 is YFSETQ. Trimming took off 5 bases at V and 4 bases at J, with 12 bases between the two ends. The CDR3 totals 13 residues.

J is TRBJ1-6 and V is TRBV20-1; no definite D call. Per the germline V gene, CDR1 is DFQATT and CDR2 is SNEGSKA (reference sequence). Between the trimmed V and J ends, which lost 4 bases and 8 bases, there was a span of 15 bases. There are 14 residues in the CDR3. CDR3 protein: CSANPPWEDSPLHF. In nucleotides, the CDR3 is TGCAGTGCTAACCCCCCATGGGAGGATTCACCCCTCCACTTT.

The gene calls are TRBV11-2 and TRBJ2-1; D not resolved. Trimming took off 3 bases at V and 5 bases at J, with 8 bases between the two ends. The CDR3 extends over 13 amino acids. The germline V gene has CDR1 SGHAT and CDR2 FQNNGV. CDR3 sequence (DNA): TGTGCCAGCAGCTTCGGCTTTAACAATGAGCAGTTCTTC. Translating gives CASSFGFNNEQFF. Supplemented by reference TRBV11-2 and TRBJ2-1, the full variable domain reads EAGVAQSPRYKIIEKRQSVAFWCNPISGHATLYWYQQILGQGPKLLIQFQNNGVVDDSQLPKDRFSAERLKGVDSTLKIQPAKLEDSAVYLCASSFGFNNEQFFGPGTRLTVL.

The chain couples TRBV2 to TRBJ2-3; perhaps TRBD1 as D (6 bases). Looked up from germline, CDR1 is SNHLY and CDR2 is FYNNEI. The CDR3 length is 12 residues. Trimming removed 6 bases at V and 6 bases at J, with 10 bases between. CDR3 bases: TGTGCCAGCAGATACACAGGGGATACGCAGTATTTT. Its protein product is CASRYTGDTQYF.

The rearrangement uses TRBV4-2 and TRBJ1-3; no clear D gene. There are 15 residues in the CDR3. Trimming took 0 bases from V and 0 from J, leaving 6 bases between them. Germline values: CDR1 LGHNA, CDR2 YNFKEQ. For the CDR3, the DNA is TGTGCCAGCAGCCAAGAGGCAGCCTCTGGAAACACCATATATTTT. This codes for CASSQEAASGNTIYF.

The count of this clonotype is one. The gene calls are TRBV5-4 and TRBJ1-1; D is undetermined. CDR3 length equals 15 residues. The germline V gene encodes CDR1 SGHNT and CDR2 YYREEE (reference sequence). Trimming left V 5 bases short and J 7 bases short, with 21 bases between. The CDR3 sequence is CASRAGMGEESEAFF. CDR3 in DNA: TGTGCCAGCAGAGCTGGAATGGGAGAGGAGAGTGAAGCTTTCTTT. Looking up the rest from reference TRBV5-4 and TRBJ1-1 gives the full variable domain: ETGVTQSPTHLIKTRGQQVTLRCSSQSGHNTVSWYQQALGQGPQFIFQYYREEENGRGNFPPRFSGLQFPNYSSELNVNALELDDSALYLCASRAGMGEESEAFFGQGTRLTVV.

The J gene is TRBJ1-4, the V gene TRBV30; TRBD1 matches at 9 bases. In germline, CDR1 is GTSNPN, CDR2 SVGIG (reference sequence). CDR3 length: 14 amino acids. The V segment lost 1 base and the J segment 10 bases; nucleotides outside the gene matches: 7. Written as DNA, the CDR3 is TGTGCCTGGAGTGGAAGGGACAGGGAGGGAAAACTGTTTTTT. Its translation is CAWSGRDREGKLFF. Full variable domain (remainder filled in from reference TRBV30 and TRBJ1-4): SQTIHQWPATLVQPVGSPLSLECTVEGTSNPNLYWYRQAAGRGLQLLFYSVGIGQISSEVPQNLSASRPQDRQFILSSKKLLLSDSGFYLCAWSGRDREGKLFFGSGTQLSVL.

V and J are TRBV9 and TRBJ2-5; D not resolved. In germline, CDR1 is SGDLS, CDR2 YYNGEE. Deletions cut 3 bases from V and 4 bases from J, with 16 bases between. This CDR3 region has 15 residues. The CDR3 protein is CASSAPEGLGETQYF. DNA for the CDR3: TGTGCCAGCAGCGCCCCCGAAGGGCTGGGAGAGACCCAGTACTTC.

The chain links TRBV19 to TRBJ1-2, with D unclear. The V gene's germline CDR1 is LNHDA and CDR2 SQIVND (reference sequence). CDR3 length equals 14 residues. V lost 4 bases and J lost 7, with 16 bases in between. The CDR3 reads CASSNREAYAGYTF. The CDR3, as DNA: TGTGCCAGTAGTAACCGGGAAGCGTACGCTGGCTACACCTTC.

V gene TRBV28 combines with J gene TRBJ1-3, with D possibly being TRBD1 (6 bases). The CDR3 covers 16 residues. Per germline, CDR1 MDHEN and CDR2 SYDVKM. V was pared by 1 base and J by 0 bases, with 10 bases between. CDR3 DNA: TGTGCCAGCAGTTTATATACAGGGAGCTCTGGAAACACCATATATTTT. Amino acid sequence: CASSLYTGSSGNTIYF.

The rearrangement joins TRBV6-5 to TRBJ1-5; the match to TRBD1 covers 7 bases. The CDR3 has 14 residues. J gave up 2 bases and V 6 bases, and 4 bases lay outside the gene matches. CDR1 is MNHEY, CDR2 SVGAGI, per germline. The CDR3 here is CASRPDRGNQPQHF. CDR3 coding DNA: TGTGCCAGCAGACCTGACAGGGGCAATCAGCCCCAGCATTTT.

In DNA form, the CDR3 reads TGTGCCAGCAGCGTCGTCGGGGGCAGCAGAAACACCATATATTTT. It translates to CASSVVGGSRNTIYF. V usage is TRBV9 and J usage is TRBJ1-3; weak D call: TRBD1 (6 bases). The ends were cut back, 2 bases at V and 5 bases at J, with 14 bases in the middle. CDR1 SGDLS and CDR2 YYNGEE come from the germline V gene. The CDR3 covers 15 residues.

This rearrangement joins TRBV29-1 to TRBJ2-2; D call uncertain. V lost 4 bases and J 2 bases, leaving 11 bases between the germline ends. The CDR3 contains 14 residues. Germline lookup yields CDR1 SQVTM and CDR2 ANQGSEA. CDR3 in amino acids: CSVAATVNTGELFF. The DNA for the CDR3 is TGCAGCGTTGCAGCCACAGTTAACACCGGGGAGCTGTTTTTT.

The V call is TRBV5-4, the J call TRBJ2-1; D gene ambiguous. Germline assignment: CDR1 SGHNT and CDR2 YYREEE (reference sequence). V lost 1 base, J lost 6 bases, and 11 bases lay in between. There are 14 residues in the CDR3. CDR3 sequence reads: CASSLKGPPNEQFF. The CDR3 DNA follows: TGTGCCAGCAGCTTGAAGGGCCCCCCCAATGAGCAGTTCTTC.

The V and J genes are TRBV24-1 and TRBJ1-5; TRBD1 aligns across 8 bases. Per germline, CDR1 KGHDR and CDR2 SFDVKD. The V segment lost 4 bases and the J segment 6 bases; nucleotides outside the gene matches: 7. This CDR3 region has 15 residues. As DNA, the CDR3 is TGTGCCACCAGTGACTCGGACAGGGTTGCTCAGCCCCAGCATTTT. Residues: CATSDSDRVAQPQHF.

This chain uses TRBV20-1 with TRBJ2-1; no definite D call. The CDR3 consists of 13 residues. Germline assignment: CDR1 DFQATT and CDR2 SNEGSKA (reference sequence). V was shortened by 6 bases and J by 7 bases, with 16 bases between the two germline ends. This chain's CDR3 is CSASTLSRNEQFF. The DNA of the CDR3 is TGCAGTGCAAGCACACTTTCTCGGAATGAGCAGTTCTTC.

The chain employs TRBV9 and TRBJ2-7; 8 bases match TRBD1. After removal of 0 bases from V and 3 bases from J, the junction contained 2 bases not matched to a gene. Germline CDR1 reads SGDLS; CDR2 reads YYNGEE. CDR3 length equals 14 residues. The CDR3 protein is CASSVEGQDYEQYF. The CDR3 DNA is TGTGCCAGCAGCGTAGAGGGACAGGACTACGAGCAGTACTTC.

The rearrangement joins TRBV25-1 to TRBJ1-5, with D possibly matching TRBD1 (6 bases). Germline lookup yields CDR1 MGHDK and CDR2 SYGVNS. V was shortened by 8 bases and J by 3 bases, with 11 bases between the two germline ends. The CDR3 has 13 amino acids. The CDR3 nucleotides read TGTGCCAGCCAACAGGGAATCAATCAGCCCCAGCATTTT. Amino acids: CASQQGINQPQHF.